This T cell receptor (beta chain) was captured by sequencing in a study of tissue T cells after allogeneic stem cell transplantation. This CDR3 is 14 amino acids long. The germline gives CDR1 FNHDT, CDR2 SITEND (reference sequence). J lost 6 bases, V lost 2 bases, and 1 base had no gene match. Generated by immunoSEQ multiplex PCR, the TCRdb table keeps only in-frame clones and is missing some. The sample lists 48,000 or so clones, 65% to 80% occurring once. Study observations and caveats: Within patients, tissue anatomy strongly shaped TCR repertoire composition. In patients and mice, blood and spleen missed much of tissue repertoire. Across patients, clones rarely overlapped, yet motif clusters were shared tissue-specifically.

This clone was counted once. Its antigen is undetermined. Here the gene names and germline are mouse. The CDR3 extends 1 residue past the end of the read, so its final part is completed from the germline J gene. The TCR comes from a pool of C57BL/6 mice in good health. Sequencing was done on a sample of sorted cells pooled from one or two spleens. J is TRBJ2-2 and V is TRBV19; 10 nucleotides agree with TRBD1. CDR3 DNA, as far as it was read: TGTGCCAGCAGTATGACAGGGGGCGCCGGGCAGCTCTAC. Protein sequence: CASSMTGGAGQLY. The CDR3 in full is CASSMTGGAGQLYF.